This TCR beta chain was recorded in a study of blood T cell repertoires in COVID-19. On the study more broadly: The United States, Italy and Spain were the sources of the acute and convalescent COVID-19 samples.

Method: immunoSEQ multiplex PCR; TCRdb's copy keeps in-frame clones and lacks some. Of 120,000 or so clones in the sample, 75% to 80% were seen once. Trimming at V came to 0 bases and at J to 4 bases, leaving 11 bases not matched to a gene. The CDR3 has 17 amino acids. Per the germline V gene, CDR1 is SGHRS and CDR2 is YFSETQ. The sample comprised peripheral blood. The sequence came from a woman older than 75 with active or convalescent COVID-19. This chain links TRBV5-1 with TRBJ2-5; 8 nucleotides match TRBD1. CDR3 DNA: TGCGCCAGCAGCTTGGGTGGCAGGGGGCGAGGTGGAGAGACCCAGTACTTC. Translated: CASSLGGRGRGGETQYF.